Given below is one TCR beta chain in context. Antigen specificity is unknown. Germline V gives CDR1 MGHDK, CDR2 SYGVNS. The V segment lost 6 bases and the J segment 6 bases; nucleotides outside the gene matches: 7. The CDR3 is 14 residues long. Primed by a sample-barcoded 5' primer and a J-beta primer mix, a second PCR proceeded for 7 to 11 cycles. TCRdb called the 5' RACE reads again in MiXCR, with one record for every CDR3 protein. The sample lists around 1,500,000 distinct CDR3 sequences, approximately 30% occurring once. The sample comes from a study of blood T cells in healthy people across ages. Study outcomes and limitations: The fall in TCR beta diversity per million T cells was roughly linear with age.

The rearrangement links TRBV25-1 to TRBJ2-7; TRBD2 aligns across 11 bases. The specimen sequenced was blood. This TCR came from a woman aged 25-40 years in good health. For the CDR3, the DNA is TGTGCCAGCAGGGGACTAGCGGTGGGCGGCGAGCAGTACTTC. Translated: CASRGLAVGGEQYF.